The clone carrying this T cell receptor (beta chain) was seen a few times. Its cognate antigen is unknown. The data were taken from a study of T cells in narcolepsy. Germline V lookup: CDR1 MDHEN, CDR2 SYDVKM. Trimming removed 4 bases from V and 4 bases from J; junction bases left unmatched: 2. This CDR3 is built from 14 residues. Study results and limitations: Autoreactive HCRT-specific and TRIB2-specific clonotypes were marked in same-patient CSF-versus-blood CD4+ comparisons.

Only in-frame clones appear in the TCRdb table, and some are missing; sequencing was by immunoSEQ multiplex PCR. Counted here are about 17,000 clones, over 55% occurring once; the ten biggest clones make up more than 13%. The sequenced sample was CD45RA- memory CD8+ T cells from PBMCs. The chain combines TRBV28 with TRBJ2-1, with TRBD1 identical over 9 bases. This receptor was identified in a human donor with narcolepsy. CDR3 region: CASSWTGDYNEQFF. The CDR3 DNA sequence: TGTGCCAGCAGTTGGACAGGGGATTACAATGAGCAGTTCTTC.